This T cell receptor (beta chain) appears in the sequencing data of a study of radiation and T cells in renal cell carcinoma. Study overall: Nephrectomy followed 15 Gy stereotactic body radiation by 4 weeks. Study results and limitations: Pretreatment tumor biopsies were lacking, so baseline clonotypes are unknown. From baseline, blood top tumor clonotypes peaked at 2 weeks post-radiation.

As regards this clone: Antigen specificity is unknown.

The time point is: blood 2 weeks post-SBRT. Sample treatment: 15 Gy SBRT to primary tumor, nephrectomy 4 weeks later. Radiation-treated patients gave blood at baseline, week 2 and week 4. With 0 bases removed from V and 6 bases from J, the gap between germline ends came to 12 bases. Per the germline V gene, CDR1 is MNHEY and CDR2 is SVGAGI. The CDR3 consists of 14 residues. Sequencing was performed with immunoSEQ multiplex PCR; in TCRdb, only in-frame clones are kept and a portion is missing. The sample carries some 130,000 clones, more than 80% recorded once. This chain connects TRBV6-5 to TRBJ2-7; the D is unclear. The TCR originated in a woman aged 55-69 years with renal cell carcinoma. The sample was blood, taken from a patient whose treatment included radiotherapy and nephrectomy. As DNA, the CDR3 is TGTGCCAGCAGTTACTCGATCGTTCAGCCCGAGCAGTACTTC. Amino acid sequence: CASSYSIVQPEQYF.